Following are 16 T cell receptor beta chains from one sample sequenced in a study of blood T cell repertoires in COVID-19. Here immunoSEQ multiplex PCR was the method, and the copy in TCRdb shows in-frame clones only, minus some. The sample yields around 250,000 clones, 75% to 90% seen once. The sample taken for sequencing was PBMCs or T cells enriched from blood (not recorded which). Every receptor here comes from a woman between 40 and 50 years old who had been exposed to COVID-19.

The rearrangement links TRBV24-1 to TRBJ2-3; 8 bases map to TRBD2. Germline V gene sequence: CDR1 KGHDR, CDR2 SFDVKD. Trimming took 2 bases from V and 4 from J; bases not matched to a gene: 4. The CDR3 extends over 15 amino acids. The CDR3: CATSDSGGRADTQYF. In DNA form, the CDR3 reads TGTGCCACCAGTGATTCGGGGGGGAGGGCAGATACGCAGTATTTT.

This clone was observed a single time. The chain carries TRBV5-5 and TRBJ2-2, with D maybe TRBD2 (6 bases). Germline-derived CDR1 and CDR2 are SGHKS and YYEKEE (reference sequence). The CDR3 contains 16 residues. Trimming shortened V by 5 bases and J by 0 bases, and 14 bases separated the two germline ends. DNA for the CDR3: TGTGCCAGCAGTGCTCGCGGGACTCCGAACACCGGGGAGCTGTTTTTT. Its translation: CASSARGTPNTGELFF. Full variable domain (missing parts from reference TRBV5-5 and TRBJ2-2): DAGVTQSPTHLIKTRGQQVTLRCSPISGHKSVSWYQQVLGQGPQFIFQYYEKEERGRGNFPDRFSARQFPNYSSELNVNALLLGDSALYLCASSARGTPNTGELFFGEGSRLTVL.

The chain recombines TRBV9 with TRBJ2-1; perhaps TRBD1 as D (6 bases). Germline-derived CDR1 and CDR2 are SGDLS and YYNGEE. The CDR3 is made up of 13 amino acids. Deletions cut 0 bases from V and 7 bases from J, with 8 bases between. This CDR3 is CASSVGQENEQFF. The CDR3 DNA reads TGTGCCAGCAGCGTAGGACAGGAGAATGAGCAGTTCTTC.

For the CDR3, the DNA is TGTGCCAGCAGTTACCGCGCGAACACCGGGGAGCTGTTTTTT. Amino acids: CASSYRANTGELFF. V is TRBV6-5 and J is TRBJ2-2; unclear D gene. The ends were cut back, 2 bases at V and 0 bases at J, with 4 bases in the middle. Germline V gives CDR1 MNHEY, CDR2 SVGAGI. This CDR3 region has 14 residues.

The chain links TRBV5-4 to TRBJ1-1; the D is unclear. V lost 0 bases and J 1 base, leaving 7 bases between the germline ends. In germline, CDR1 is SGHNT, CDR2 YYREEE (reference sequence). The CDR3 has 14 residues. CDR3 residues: CASSLVGGNTEAFF. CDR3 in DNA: TGTGCCAGCAGCTTGGTAGGCGGGAACACTGAAGCTTTCTTT.

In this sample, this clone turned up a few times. The CDR3 bases are TGTGCCAGCAGCTTGGAGGGGGCTTCGGGCTACACCTTC. It codes for CASSLEGASGYTF. The chain carries TRBV5-5 and TRBJ1-2; TRBD1 matches 7 bases. J was trimmed by 8 bases and V by 0 bases; bases with no gene match: 4. In germline, CDR1 is SGHKS, CDR2 YYEKEE (reference sequence). This CDR3 comprises 13 residues.

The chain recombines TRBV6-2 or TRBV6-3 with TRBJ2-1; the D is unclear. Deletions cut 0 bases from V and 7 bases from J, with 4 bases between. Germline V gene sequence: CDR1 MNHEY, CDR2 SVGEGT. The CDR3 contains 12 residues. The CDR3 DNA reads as TGTGCCAGCAGTTACTCTGTAAATGAGCAGTTCTTC. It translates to CASSYSVNEQFF.

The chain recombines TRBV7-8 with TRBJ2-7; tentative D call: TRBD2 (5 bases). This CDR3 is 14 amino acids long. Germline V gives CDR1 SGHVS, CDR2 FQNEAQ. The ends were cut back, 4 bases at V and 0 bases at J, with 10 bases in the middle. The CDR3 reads CASSYGVSSYEQYV. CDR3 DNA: TGTGCCAGCAGCTACGGGGTCAGCTCCTACGAGCAGTACGTC.

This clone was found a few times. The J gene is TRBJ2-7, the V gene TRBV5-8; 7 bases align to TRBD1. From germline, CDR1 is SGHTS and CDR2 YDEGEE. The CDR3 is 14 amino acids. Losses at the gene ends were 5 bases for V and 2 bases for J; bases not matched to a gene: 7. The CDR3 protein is CASSRQGVPYEQYF. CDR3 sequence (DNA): TGTGCCAGCAGTCGCCAGGGGGTTCCCTACGAGCAGTACTTC.

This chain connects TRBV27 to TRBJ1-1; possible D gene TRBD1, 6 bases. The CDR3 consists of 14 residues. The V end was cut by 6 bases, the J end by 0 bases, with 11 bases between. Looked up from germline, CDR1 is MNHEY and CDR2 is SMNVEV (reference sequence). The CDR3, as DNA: TGTGCCAGCAGCCCTGACAGGATGAACACTGAAGCTTTCTTT. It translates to CASSPDRMNTEAFF.

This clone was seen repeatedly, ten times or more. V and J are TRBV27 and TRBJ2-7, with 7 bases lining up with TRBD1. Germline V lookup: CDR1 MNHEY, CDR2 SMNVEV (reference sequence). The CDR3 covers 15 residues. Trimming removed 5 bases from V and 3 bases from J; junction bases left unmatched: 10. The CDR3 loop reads CASSPHGTDYYEQYF. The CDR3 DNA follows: TGTGCCAGCAGTCCGCACGGGACAGACTACTACGAGCAGTACTTC.

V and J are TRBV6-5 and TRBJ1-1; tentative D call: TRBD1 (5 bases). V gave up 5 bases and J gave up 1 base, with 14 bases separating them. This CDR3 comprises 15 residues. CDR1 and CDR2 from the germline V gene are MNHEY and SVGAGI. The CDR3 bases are TGTGCCAGCAGTCCAGAGTACACAGGGAACACTGAAGCTTTCTTT. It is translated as CASSPEYTGNTEAFF.

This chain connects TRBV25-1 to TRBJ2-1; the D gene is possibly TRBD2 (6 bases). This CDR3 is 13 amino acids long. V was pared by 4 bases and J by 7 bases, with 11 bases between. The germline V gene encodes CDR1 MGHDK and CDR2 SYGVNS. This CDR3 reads CASSVTSFNEQFF. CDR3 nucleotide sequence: TGTGCCAGCAGTGTAACTAGCTTTAATGAGCAGTTCTTC.

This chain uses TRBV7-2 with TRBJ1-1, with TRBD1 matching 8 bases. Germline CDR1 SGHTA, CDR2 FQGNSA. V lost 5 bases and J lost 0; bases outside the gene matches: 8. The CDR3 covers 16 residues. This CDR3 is CASSLRTGTMNTEAFF. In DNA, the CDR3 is TGTGCCAGCAGCCTCCGGACAGGGACGATGAACACTGAAGCTTTCTTT.

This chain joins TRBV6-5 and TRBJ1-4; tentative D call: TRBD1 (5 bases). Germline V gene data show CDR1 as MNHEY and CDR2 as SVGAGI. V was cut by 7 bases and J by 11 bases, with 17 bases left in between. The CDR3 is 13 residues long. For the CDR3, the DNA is TGTGCCAGCAAATGGCGACAGTCGGAGAAACTGTTTTTT. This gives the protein CASKWRQSEKLFF.

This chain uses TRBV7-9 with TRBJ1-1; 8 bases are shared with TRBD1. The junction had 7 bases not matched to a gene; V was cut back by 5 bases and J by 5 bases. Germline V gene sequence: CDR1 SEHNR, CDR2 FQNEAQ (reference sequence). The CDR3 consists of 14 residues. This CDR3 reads CASSIDRGWTEAFF. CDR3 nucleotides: TGTGCCAGCAGCATAGACAGGGGTTGGACTGAAGCTTTCTTT. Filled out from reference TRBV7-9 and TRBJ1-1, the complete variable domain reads DTGVSQNPRHKITKRGQNVTFRCDPISEHNRLYWYRQTLGQGPEFLTYFQNEAQLEKSRLLSDRFSAERPKGSFSTLEIQRTEQGDSAMYLCASSIDRGWTEAFFGQGTRLTVV.